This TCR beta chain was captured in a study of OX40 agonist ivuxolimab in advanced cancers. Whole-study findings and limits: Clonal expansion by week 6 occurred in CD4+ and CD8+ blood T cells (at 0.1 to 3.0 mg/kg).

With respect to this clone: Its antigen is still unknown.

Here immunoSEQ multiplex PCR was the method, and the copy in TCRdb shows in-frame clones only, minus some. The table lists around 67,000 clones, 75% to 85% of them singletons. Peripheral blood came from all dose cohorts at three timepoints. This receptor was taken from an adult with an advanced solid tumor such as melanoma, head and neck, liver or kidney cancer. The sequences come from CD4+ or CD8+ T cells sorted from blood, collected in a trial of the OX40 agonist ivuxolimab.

Written as DNA, the CDR3 is TGTGCCAGCAGCCAAGCCCCCCAAGATAGCTCTGGGGCCAACGTCCTGACTTTC. It encodes CASSQAPQDSSGANVLTF. V usage is TRBV14 and J usage is TRBJ2-6, with D unresolved. V gave up 1 base and J gave up 0 bases, with 13 bases separating them. The CDR3 consists of 18 residues. The germline CDR1 and CDR2 sequences are SGHDN and FVKESK. Drawing the rest from reference TRBV14 and TRBJ2-6, the complete variable domain is EAGVTQFPSHSVIEKGQTVTLRCDPISGHDNLYWYRRVMGKEIKFLLHFVKESKQDESGMPNNRFLAERTGGTYSTLKVQPAELEDSGVYFCASSQAPQDSSGANVLTFGAGSRLTVL.